This T cell receptor (beta chain) was sequenced during a study of T cells in Graves' hyperthyroidism and ophthalmopathy. Whole-study results and caveats: Appearing also in blood were most of the thyroid clonotypes expanded above 0.001.

PBMCs stemmed from 10 ml fresh peripheral blood. TCR beta CDR3 regions were amplified from RNA. The HTBI primer set was used in a first-round RT-PCR of the TCR CDR3. MiXCR, applied by TCRdb to the multiplex PCR reads, yields one record per CDR3 protein. The data show about 400,000 distinct CDR3 sequences, approximately 14% seen once. This clonotype was recorded at least ten times. Antigen specificity is unknown. Per germline, CDR1 SNHLY and CDR2 FYNNEI. CDR3 length: 13 residues. V was cut by 1 base and J by 10 bases, with 8 bases left in between. Material for sequencing was blood. This chain connects TRBV2 to TRBJ1-6; D gene ambiguous. The receptor was isolated from a man between 18 and 29 years old with Graves' ophthalmopathy. DNA for the CDR3: TGTGCCAGCAGTGAAGTGGGTGGATCACCCCTCCACTTT. The encoded protein is CASSEVGGSPLHF. The whole variable domain, remainder taken from reference TRBV2 and TRBJ1-6, is EPEVTQTPSHQVTQMGQEVILRCVPISNHLYFYWYRQILGQKVEFLVSFYNNEISEKSEIFDDQFSVERPDGSNFTLKIRSTKLEDSAMYFCASSEVGGSPLHFGNGTRLTVT.